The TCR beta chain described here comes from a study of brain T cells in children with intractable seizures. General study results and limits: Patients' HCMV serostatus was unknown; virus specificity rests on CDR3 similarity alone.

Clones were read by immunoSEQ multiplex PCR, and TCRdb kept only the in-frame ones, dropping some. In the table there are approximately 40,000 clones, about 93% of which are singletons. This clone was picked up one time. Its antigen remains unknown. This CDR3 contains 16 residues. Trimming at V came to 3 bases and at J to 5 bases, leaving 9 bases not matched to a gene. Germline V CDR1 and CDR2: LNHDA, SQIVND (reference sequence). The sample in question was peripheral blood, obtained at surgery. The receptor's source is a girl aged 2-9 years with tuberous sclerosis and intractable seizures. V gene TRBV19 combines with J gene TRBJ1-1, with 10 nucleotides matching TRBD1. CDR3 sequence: CASSIRTGGLWTEAFF. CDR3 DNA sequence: TGTGCCAGTAGTATCAGGACAGGGGGTTTATGGACTGAAGCTTTCTTT.